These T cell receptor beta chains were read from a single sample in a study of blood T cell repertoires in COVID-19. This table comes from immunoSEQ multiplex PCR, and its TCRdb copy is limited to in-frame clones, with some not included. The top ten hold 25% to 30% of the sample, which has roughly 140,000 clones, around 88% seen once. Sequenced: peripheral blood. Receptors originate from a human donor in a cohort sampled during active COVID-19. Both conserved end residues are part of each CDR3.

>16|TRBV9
CASSVGSGGSYNEQFF
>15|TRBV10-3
CAISERGQPNSPLHF
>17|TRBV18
CASSPPNKRGSGNTIYF
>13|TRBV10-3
CASGTRANYGYTF
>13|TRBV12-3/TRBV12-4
CASRTGGGEKLFF
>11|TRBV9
CASSASETQYF
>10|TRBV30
CAWKGSEAFF
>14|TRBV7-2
CASSFMTGPYEQYF
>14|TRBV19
CASSPQQGQGGYTF
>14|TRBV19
CASSSTGGNQPQHF
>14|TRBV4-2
CASSRQVTNTEAFF
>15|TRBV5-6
CASSLAGLPNTEAFF
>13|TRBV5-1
CASSSQGEETQYF
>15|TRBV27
CASSFRWTSRNEQYF
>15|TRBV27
CASSLSMDRNTEAFF
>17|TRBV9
CASSVAGEDSRNTEAFF
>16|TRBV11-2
CASSLLAGILTGELFF
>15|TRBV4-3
CASSQDVAGRGVWYF
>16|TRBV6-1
CASSEVGWAENTEAFF
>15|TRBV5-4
CASSPAGRMNTEAFF
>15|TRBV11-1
CASSPTGTFTDTQYF
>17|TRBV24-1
CATSDLRRGGGQETQYF
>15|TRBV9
CASSAWGGSYNEQFF
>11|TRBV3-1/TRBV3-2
CASRRADTQYF
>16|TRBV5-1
CASSLAGTGWGSPLHF
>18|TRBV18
CASSPPGLRTGSGNTIYF
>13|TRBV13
CASRQGATNEQYF
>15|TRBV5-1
CASSPSNTYNEKLFF
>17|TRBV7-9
CASSLDRGQPYNSPLHF
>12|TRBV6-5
CASSLKEETQYF